This T cell receptor beta chain originates from a study of cytomegalovirus exposure and HLA in healthy donors. Per the germline V gene, CDR1 is MNHEY and CDR2 is SMNVEV (reference sequence). The CDR3 spans 14 residues. V was shortened by 3 bases and J by 1 base, with 9 bases between the two germline ends. Using immunoSEQ multiplex PCR, the repertoire was profiled, and TCRdb retains in-frame clones only, with some absent. The sample consists of about 130,000 clones, approximately 94% of them appearing once. The chain uses TRBV27 and TRBJ2-5, with a tentative D call TRBD1 (7 bases). This receptor was taken from a woman aged 18-30 years in good health and CMV-seronegative. What was sequenced was PBMCs. CDR3 DNA sequence: TGTGCCAGCAGTTTCCAGGGGGGCCAAGAGACCCAGTACTTC. Translation: CASSFQGGQETQYF.